The subject of this entry is one T cell receptor (beta chain). The CDR3 has 13 residues. Germline-derived CDR1 and CDR2 are SGHTA and FQGNSA. The V end was cut by 1 base, the J end by 7 bases, with 5 bases between. In TCRdb, the 5' RACE reads were re-called with MiXCR into one record per CDR3 protein. The data hold 52,000 or so distinct CDR3 sequences, with less than 25% observed a single time. The sorted Tregs were CD4+CD25+CD127-/low cells. This rearrangement joins TRBV7-2 to TRBJ1-6; D not certain. This clonotype was obtained from a female donor with breast cancer. The specimen sequenced was tumor-infiltrating Tregs sorted from the breast tumor. The CDR3 reads CASSLGFNSPLHF. The CDR3 nucleotides read TGTGCCAGCAGCTTAGGATTCAATTCACCCCTCCACTTT.